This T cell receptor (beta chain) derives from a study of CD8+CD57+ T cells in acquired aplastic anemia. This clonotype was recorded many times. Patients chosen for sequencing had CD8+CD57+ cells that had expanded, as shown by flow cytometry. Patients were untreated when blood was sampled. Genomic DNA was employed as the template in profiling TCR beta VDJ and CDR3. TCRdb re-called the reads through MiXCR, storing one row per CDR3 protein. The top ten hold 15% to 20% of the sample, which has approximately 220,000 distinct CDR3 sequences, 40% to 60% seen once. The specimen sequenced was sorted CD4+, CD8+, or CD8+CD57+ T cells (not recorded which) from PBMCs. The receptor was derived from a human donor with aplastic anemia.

For the CDR3, the DNA is TGTGCCAGCAGCCCCCTACTCCAGCGGGAGGCAGATACGCAGTATTTT. Amino acid sequence: CASSPLLQREADTQYF. This chain joins TRBV27 and TRBJ2-3; 9 bases are a match to TRBD2. Looked up from germline, CDR1 is MNHEY and CDR2 is SMNVEV (reference sequence). The CDR3 is made up of 16 amino acids. Trimming removed 6 bases from V and 4 bases from J; junction bases left unmatched: 11.